The 4 T cell receptor beta chains in this list originate from one sample, sequenced in a study of blood T cell repertoires in COVID-19. Assay: immunoSEQ multiplex PCR; the TCRdb copy retains only in-frame clones and omits some. The sample lists 350,000 to 550,000 clones; about 89% were seen once. The sample consisted of peripheral blood. The receptors stem from a young woman with acute or convalescent COVID-19.

The rearrangement uses TRBV2 and TRBJ2-1; no definite D call. The ends were cut back, 6 bases at V and 0 bases at J, with 12 bases in the middle. There are 15 residues in the CDR3. Germline V gives CDR1 SNHLY, CDR2 FYNNEI. Written as DNA, the CDR3 is TGTGCCAGCAGAGACGACATCAGCTCCTACAATGAGCAGTTCTTC. Protein: CASRDDISSYNEQFF.

V gene TRBV9 combines with J gene TRBJ1-6, with D maybe TRBD1 (6 bases). Germline CDR1 reads SGDLS; CDR2 reads YYNGEE. V shed 0 bases and J shed 4 bases, with 11 bases lying between them. The CDR3 extends over 16 amino acids. CDR3 DNA: TGTGCCAGCAGCGTAGCAGGGGACCCTTATAATTCACCCCTCCACTTT. As protein: CASSVAGDPYNSPLHF.

V is TRBV3-1 (or the pseudogene TRBV3-2) and J is TRBJ1-6; 11 bases map to TRBD1. CDR1 and CDR2 (germline): LGHDT, YNNKEL (reference sequence). CDR3 length: 15 residues. J lost 9 bases, V lost 4 bases, and 5 bases had no gene match. The DNA for the CDR3 is TGTGCCAGCAGCCGCTGGACAGGGGGCGGTTCACCCCTCCACTTT. This sequence encodes CASSRWTGGGSPLHF.

The J gene is TRBJ1-2, the V gene TRBV29-1; tentative D call: TRBD1 (5 bases). Trimming took 4 bases from V and 4 from J, leaving 10 bases between them. CDR1 is SQVTM, CDR2 ANQGSEA, per germline. The CDR3 is 12 residues long. The CDR3 coding sequence is TGCAGCGTTGGACGACAGACCTATGGCTACACCTTC. Amino acid sequence: CSVGRQTYGYTF.